This T cell receptor beta chain was captured by sequencing in a study of T cell responses to AZD1222 COVID-19 vaccine. Study-level points and caveats: Clonal diversity was possibly underestimated, and the donors were mostly white British, with more females.

Profiling relied on immunoSEQ multiplex PCR, and the TCRdb table lists in-frame clones only, not all of them. Here the sample spans about 130,000 clones, roughly nine tenths being singletons. Trimming removed 5 bases from V and 3 bases from J, with 17 bases in between. Germline CDR1 is ENHRY and CDR2 is SYGVKD. CDR3 length: 15 residues. Concerning this clone: Its antigen is still unknown.

The chain joins TRBV10-3 to TRBJ2-7; D may be TRBD2 (6 bases). This receptor was obtained from an adult in good health. Sequenced material: peripheral blood, taken on day 0 of AZD1222 vaccination. The CDR3 DNA reads TGTGCCATCAGTCAACGGGAGTCCTTCTTCTACGAGCAGTACTTC. Translating it yields CAISQRESFFYEQYF.